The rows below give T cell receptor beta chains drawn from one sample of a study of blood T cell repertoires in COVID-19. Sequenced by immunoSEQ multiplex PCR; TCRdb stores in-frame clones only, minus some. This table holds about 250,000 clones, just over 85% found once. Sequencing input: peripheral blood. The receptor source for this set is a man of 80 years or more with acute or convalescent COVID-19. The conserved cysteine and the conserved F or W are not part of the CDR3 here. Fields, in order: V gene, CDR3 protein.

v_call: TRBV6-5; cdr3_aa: ASSYSHRDYEQY
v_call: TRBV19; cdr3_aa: ASSIERDRGSETQY
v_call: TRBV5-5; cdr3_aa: ASSLMPGGGNSPLH
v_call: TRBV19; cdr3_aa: ASSIRGGEAYEQY
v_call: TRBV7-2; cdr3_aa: ASSLAGQVKAF
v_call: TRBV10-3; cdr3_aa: AISGGGQGASYEQY
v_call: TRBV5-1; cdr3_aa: ASSLASYNSPLH
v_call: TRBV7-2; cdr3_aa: ASRSSSGPSYEQY
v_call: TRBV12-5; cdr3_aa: ASGRDEGTEAF
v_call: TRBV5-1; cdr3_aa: ASRSGLAGGNEQF
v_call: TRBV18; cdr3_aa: ASSPFGEKGADTQY
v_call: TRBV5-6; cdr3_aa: ASSLENRKDF
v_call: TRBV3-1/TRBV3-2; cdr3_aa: ASSPGTDYGYT
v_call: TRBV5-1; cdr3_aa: ASSRENTGELF
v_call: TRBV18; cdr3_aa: ASSPPVENEQY
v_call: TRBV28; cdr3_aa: ASSRGFGAGSYNEQF
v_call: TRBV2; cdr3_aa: ASSEGGQYGYT
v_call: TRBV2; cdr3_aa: ASSEGRGSLAKNIQY
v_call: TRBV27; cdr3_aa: ASSRGLADYEQY
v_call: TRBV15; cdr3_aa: ATSRDRPGSIRHGYT
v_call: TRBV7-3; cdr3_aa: ASSLNAPTGGGTEAF
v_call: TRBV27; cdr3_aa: ASSAGVITRSNFNEQF